One sample yielded the 5 T cell receptor beta chains listed below, sequenced in a study of cytomegalovirus exposure and HLA in healthy donors. PCR was performed using 60 Vbeta and 13 Jbeta primers. Profiled with immunoSEQ multiplex PCR; TCRdb holds only in-frame clones, not every one. This sample carries roughly 160,000 clones, approximately 81% of them seen once, and the ten largest clones take about 2.4%. The sequenced sample was PBMCs. Every receptor here comes from a male donor in good health and CMV-seronegative.

The V gene is TRBV5-1, the J gene TRBJ2-1; 10 nucleotides line up with TRBD2. With 0 bases clipped from V and 5 bases from J, the junction kept 2 bases outside the gene matches. Per the germline V gene, CDR1 is SGHRS and CDR2 is YFSETQ. The CDR3 extends over 15 amino acids. CDR3 in amino acids: CASSLGLAGDNEQFF. DNA for the CDR3: TGCGCCAGCAGCTTGGGGCTAGCGGGGGACAATGAGCAGTTCTTC.

The chain combines TRBV11-1 with TRBJ2-7; 9 nucleotides line up with TRBD2. V trimming: 6 bases; J trimming: 3 bases; junction bases outside the gene matches: 6. Germline CDR1 SGHAT, CDR2 FQDESV (reference sequence). The CDR3 consists of 14 residues. The CDR3 reads CASSFSGGFYEQYF. As DNA, the CDR3 is TGTGCCAGCAGTTTTAGCGGGGGATTCTACGAGCAGTACTTC.

The chain recombines TRBV6-5 with TRBJ1-1, with 12 bases fitting TRBD1. The V segment lost 4 bases and the J segment 6 bases; nucleotides outside the gene matches: 9. In germline, CDR1 is MNHEY, CDR2 SVGAGI. The CDR3 has 16 residues. The CDR3 spells CASSFRDRGRRAEAFF. The CDR3 DNA reads as TGTGCCAGCAGTTTCCGGGACAGGGGGCGGCGGGCTGAAGCTTTCTTT.

The genes are TRBV11-2 and TRBJ2-1; a weak D match, TRBD2 (5 bases). The ends were cut back, 5 bases at V and 9 bases at J, with 11 bases in the middle. Looked up from germline, CDR1 is SGHAT and CDR2 is FQNNGV. The length of the CDR3 is 12 residues. The CDR3 DNA is TGTGCCAGCAGCGCTAGCTTTGCTGAGCAGTTCTTC. It specifies CASSASFAEQFF.

This clone was picked up one time. The chain couples TRBV28 to TRBJ1-1, with 7 bases that match TRBD1. V was pared by 2 bases and J by 1 base, with 4 bases of the junction left unmatched. Looked up from germline, CDR1 is MDHEN and CDR2 is SYDVKM. This CDR3 has 15 residues. CDR3 residues: CASSLPGTENTEAFF. CDR3 bases: TGTGCCAGCAGTTTACCCGGGACAGAGAACACTGAAGCTTTCTTT.